Below are 30 T cell receptor beta chains sequenced from a single sample in a study of OX40 agonist ivuxolimab in advanced cancers. Libraries were built with the immunoSEQ multiplex PCR assay. This immuneACCESS table, as held by TCRdb, lists in-frame sequences with V and J called but not all clones. Of the missing ones, under half trace to an unresolved V gene in checked studies; the others have no known cause. The sample table records about 43,000 clones; approximately 83% of these occur just once. The top ten clones comprise about 15% of the sample. The sample in question was CD4+ or CD8+ T cells sorted from blood, obtained in a trial of the OX40 agonist ivuxolimab. Receptor source: an adult with an advanced solid tumor such as melanoma, head and neck, liver or kidney cancer.

This chain connects TRBV23-1 to TRBJ2-4; TRBD1 matches at 8 bases. TRBV23-1 is treated as an ORF (open reading frame) with a function not yet certain. There are 17 residues in the CDR3. The V gene end was trimmed by 4 bases and the J gene end by 3 bases; junction bases not matched to a gene: 11. The CDR3 sequence: CASSLWTGKKDKNIQYF. CDR3 in DNA: TGCGCCAGCAGTCTCTGGACAGGGAAGAAGGACAAAAACATTCAGTACTTC.

This chain links TRBV6-5 with TRBJ1-1; D ambiguous. The CDR3 length is 14 residues. Germline-derived CDR1 and CDR2 are MNHEY and SVGAGI. Trimming took off 7 bases at V and 0 bases at J, with 12 bases between the two ends. The CDR3 region has the DNA TGTGCCAGCACCCCTACAGAGCTGAACACTGAAGCTTTCTTT. This translates into CASTPTELNTEAFF.

J is TRBJ1-2 and V is TRBV6-5; D gene unclear. Germline loops: CDR1 MNHEY, CDR2 SVGAGI. This CDR3 contains 12 residues. The V end was cut by 8 bases, the J end by 6 bases, with 13 bases between. The CDR3 here is CASGNTVDGYTF. The CDR3 nucleotides read TGTGCCAGCGGGAACACAGTAGATGGCTACACCTTC.

The chain carries TRBV5-6 and TRBJ2-7, with D unresolved. The CDR3 covers 11 residues. From germline, CDR1 is SGHDT and CDR2 YYEEEE. Trimming took 5 bases from V and 2 from J, leaving 5 bases between them. In DNA form, the CDR3 reads TGTGCCAGCAGTGGGGCCTACGAGCAGTACTTC. The encoded protein is CASSGAYEQYF.

The J gene is TRBJ1-2, the V gene TRBV13; D is possibly TRBD1 (6 bases). This CDR3 has 15 residues. Trimming shortened V by 5 bases and J by 5 bases, and 18 bases separated the two germline ends. Germline loops: CDR1 PRHDT, CDR2 FYEKMQ (reference sequence). CDR3 amino acids: CASSPEGGARYGYTF. CDR3 nucleotides: TGTGCCAGCAGCCCGGAGGGGGGGGCGCGATATGGCTACACCTTC. The complete variable domain, with remaining parts taken from reference TRBV13 and TRBJ1-2, reads AAGVIQSPRHLIKEKRETATLKCYPIPRHDTVYWYQQGPGQDPQFLISFYEKMQSDKGSIPDRFSAQQFSDYHSELNMSSLELGDSALYFCASSPEGGARYGYTFGSGTRLTVV.

J is TRBJ2-7 and V is TRBV7-3; 14 bases map to TRBD2. There are 15 residues in the CDR3. Germline V gene data show CDR1 as SGHTA and CDR2 as FQGTGA. V shed 5 bases and J 4 bases; nucleotides not matched to a gene: 4. The CDR3 loop is CASSPGLAGVYEQYF. The CDR3 nucleotides read TGTGCCAGCAGCCCGGGACTAGCGGGAGTGTACGAGCAGTACTTC.

This clone showed up just once. The V and J genes are TRBV29-1 and TRBJ1-1; D is uncertain. From germline, CDR1 is SQVTM and CDR2 ANQGSEA. The CDR3 contains 11 residues. V was shortened by 5 bases and J by 6 bases, with 10 bases between the two germline ends. CDR3 nucleotides: TGCAGCGTTTTACAGCCACCTGAAGCTTTCTTT. Translated, it gives CSVLQPPEAFF.

J is TRBJ2-1 and V is TRBV19; TRBD2 agrees at 10 bases. CDR1 and CDR2 (germline): LNHDA, SQIVND (reference sequence). J was trimmed by 9 bases and V by 3 bases; bases with no gene match: 8. The CDR3 covers 15 residues. In DNA form, the CDR3 reads TGTGCCAGTAGTATCAGCGGGAGGGGTGTTGGTGAGCAGTTCTTC. Protein product: CASSISGRGVGEQFF.

The rearrangement uses TRBV25-1 and TRBJ1-1; no clear D. Trimming took 6 bases from V and 4 from J, leaving 12 bases between them. CDR1 is MGHDK, CDR2 SYGVNS, per germline. The CDR3 has 13 residues. The DNA of the CDR3 is TGTGCCAGCAGGTCTTTGGGAGGCACTGAAGCTTTCTTT. Translating gives CASRSLGGTEAFF. Complete variable domain (other parts from reference TRBV25-1 and TRBJ1-1): EADIYQTPRYLVIGTGKKITLECSQTMGHDKMYWYQQDPGMELHLIHYSYGVNSTEKGDLSSESTVSRIRTEHFPLTLESARPSHTSQYLCASRSLGGTEAFFGQGTRLTVV.

This chain uses TRBV6-1 with TRBJ1-4; 8 bases align to TRBD1. CDR1 MNHNS and CDR2 SASEGT come from the germline V gene. This CDR3 comprises 15 residues. The ends lost 5 bases at V and 7 bases at J; junction bases unmatched: 9. The CDR3 coding sequence is TGTGCCAGCAGTCGAGGGACAGGTTACTCTGAAAAACTGTTTTTT. It codes for CASSRGTGYSEKLFF.

The chain is built from TRBV19 and TRBJ2-7; 10 bases are shared with TRBD1. CDR3 length: 15 residues. Germline CDR1 is LNHDA and CDR2 is SQIVND (reference sequence). The ends lost 5 bases at V and 2 bases at J; junction bases unmatched: 6. The CDR3 is CASSPRGTGAYEQYF. CDR3 in DNA: TGTGCCAGTAGTCCCCGGGGGACAGGGGCCTACGAGCAGTACTTC.

This clone was seen a few times. The J gene is TRBJ2-3, the V gene TRBV4-1; 7 positions match TRBD1. The CDR3 loop spans 18 amino acids. Germline V gives CDR1 MGHRA, CDR2 YSYEKL. Trimming at V came to 0 bases and at J to 7 bases, leaving 16 bases not matched to a gene. CDR3 sequence reads: CASSQEGGQLGFGNTQYF. In nucleotides, the CDR3 is TGCGCCAGCAGCCAAGAAGGGGGACAGTTGGGATTTGGAAATACGCAGTATTTT.

The chain joins TRBV28 to TRBJ1-2; D unclear. CDR1 is MDHEN and CDR2 is SYDVKM in the germline V gene. Trimming took 3 bases from V and 8 from J, leaving 19 bases between them. CDR3 length: 15 residues. This chain's CDR3 is CASSFIVGGMEGYTF. The CDR3 DNA reads as TGTGCCAGCAGTTTTATAGTCGGAGGGATGGAGGGCTACACCTTC.

The chain recombines TRBV6-5 with TRBJ2-1; D is perhaps TRBD1 (6 bases). The V and J ends lost 6 bases and 5 bases respectively, with 11 bases between them. The CDR3 extends over 13 amino acids. CDR1 is MNHEY and CDR2 is SVGAGI in the germline V gene. The DNA of the CDR3 is TGTGCCAGCAGCCGTGGGGGCCACAATGAGCAGTTCTTC. Translating it yields CASSRGGHNEQFF.

This clone was recorded a few times. This chain joins TRBV5-6 and TRBJ2-1, with 10 bases identical to TRBD2. The CDR3 contains 17 residues. The V segment lost 4 bases and the J segment 2 bases; nucleotides outside the gene matches: 9. Germline V gene lookup returns CDR1 SGHDT and CDR2 YYEEEE. The CDR3 nucleotides are TGTGCCAGCAGCCTATGGACTAGCGGATACCCCTACAATGAGCAGTTCTTC. Translation: CASSLWTSGYPYNEQFF.

The sample holds a few counts of this clone. The rearrangement links TRBV6-5 to TRBJ1-1, with D unresolved. V was trimmed by 7 bases and J by 1 base, leaving 13 bases between them. The CDR3 is 14 amino acids. Germline V gene sequence: CDR1 MNHEY, CDR2 SVGAGI. CDR3 region: CASTTEGKNTEAFF. The CDR3 DNA is TGTGCCAGCACCACGGAGGGAAAGAACACTGAAGCTTTCTTT.

This clone ranks as medium-sized. The rearrangement links TRBV28 to TRBJ1-1, with 8 bases matching TRBD1. V was clipped by 6 bases and J by 3 bases; unmatched bases: 24. The CDR3 contains 20 residues. CDR1 and CDR2 from the germline V gene are MDHEN and SYDVKM. DNA for the CDR3: TGTGCCAGCAGCTCCCCGAGACAGGGGCCGACGGAGGCTCCTCACACTGAAGCTTTCTTT. Its translation is CASSSPRQGPTEAPHTEAFF.

The chain is built from TRBV11-3 and TRBJ2-7; perhaps TRBD1 as D (6 bases). The CDR3 totals 13 residues. V lost 6 bases to trimming and J lost 3 bases, with 12 bases between them. Germline values: CDR1 SGHNT, CDR2 YENEEA. In DNA, the CDR3 is TGTGCCAGCAGTGTGGGACAAGACTACGAGCAGTACTTC. This gives the protein CASSVGQDYEQYF.

The chain has TRBV9 and TRBJ2-1; perhaps TRBD1 as D (6 bases). The V gene lost 0 bases and the J gene lost 4 bases, with 11 bases spanning the gap. The CDR3 totals 15 residues. Germline CDR1 and CDR2: SGDLS and YYNGEE. CDR3 amino acids: CASSVAGEIYNEQFF. The CDR3 bases are TGTGCCAGCAGCGTAGCAGGGGAAATATACAATGAGCAGTTCTTC.

The chain has TRBV19 and TRBJ2-1; perhaps D is TRBD1 or TRBD2 (5 bases each). The CDR3 is 12 amino acids. Per the germline V gene, CDR1 is LNHDA and CDR2 is SQIVND (reference sequence). V shed 10 bases and J shed 6 bases, with 13 bases lying between them. In nucleotides, the CDR3 is TGTGCCATCGGGACGGTGGGCAATGAGCAGTTCTTC. This gives the protein CAIGTVGNEQFF.

This clone has a single count. The chain joins TRBV9 to TRBJ2-7; the D gene could be TRBD1 or TRBD2 (5 bases each). The CDR3 covers 16 residues. CDR1 is SGDLS and CDR2 is YYNGEE in the germline V gene. The ends were cut back, 0 bases at V and 0 bases at J, with 13 bases in the middle. CDR3 coding DNA: TGTGCCAGCAGCGTAGAGGGGCCGGACTTCTCCTACGAGCAGTACTTC. This encodes CASSVEGPDFSYEQYF.

V is TRBV7-6 and J is TRBJ1-5; a weak D match, TRBD1 (6 bases). The CDR3 sequence is 15 residues long. Germline-derived CDR1 and CDR2 are SGHVS and FNYEAQ. V lost 5 bases to trimming and J lost 5 bases, with 16 bases between them. In nucleotides, the CDR3 is TGTGCCAGCAGCCCGAGGGGGGGGGCTTATCAGCCCCAGCATTTT. Translated: CASSPRGGAYQPQHF.

This clone was seen a handful of times. CDR3 in amino acids: CASSTTGTTSKNIQYF. The CDR3 nucleotides are TGTGCCAGCAGCACTACAGGGACGACATCCAAAAACATTCAGTACTTC. The chain uses TRBV7-9 and TRBJ2-4; D perhaps matches TRBD1 (6 bases). CDR1 and CDR2 from the germline V gene are SEHNR and FQNEAQ (reference sequence). The CDR3 is 16 amino acids. The germline V and J ends were trimmed by 5 bases and 2 bases, with 16 bases remaining between them.

The J gene is TRBJ2-7, the V gene TRBV11-2, with D perhaps given as TRBD1 or TRBD2 (5 bases each). V was shortened by 5 bases and J by 8 bases, with 19 bases between the two germline ends. This CDR3 region has 14 residues. The germline V gene encodes CDR1 SGHAT and CDR2 FQNNGV. The CDR3 here is CASSQGRVYVQQYV. In nucleotides, the CDR3 is TGTGCCAGCAGCCAGGGACGAGTGTACGTCCAGCAGTACGTC.

V gene TRBV6-5 combines with J gene TRBJ2-1; tentative D call: TRBD2 (5 bases). This CDR3 spans 13 amino acids. V was clipped by 2 bases and J by 4 bases, with 6 bases between them. CDR1 and CDR2 from the germline V gene are MNHEY and SVGAGI. This CDR3 reads CASSYPGYNEQFF. In DNA, the CDR3 is TGTGCCAGCAGTTACCCGGGATACAATGAGCAGTTCTTC.

CDR3 in amino acids: CASTPYGAASNQPQHF. The CDR3 coding sequence is TGTGCCAGCACACCATACGGGGCCGCAAGCAATCAGCCCCAGCATTTT. The chain has TRBV6-6 and TRBJ1-5; D possibly corresponds to TRBD1 (5 bases). Germline-derived CDR1 and CDR2 are MNHNY and SVGAGI (reference sequence). V was pared by 7 bases and J by 1 base, with 17 bases between. The length of the CDR3 is 16 residues.

The chain combines TRBV19 with TRBJ2-7, with D maybe TRBD1 (6 bases). Germline loops: CDR1 LNHDA, CDR2 SQIVND (reference sequence). The CDR3 covers 13 residues. V shed 5 bases and J shed 4 bases, with 12 bases lying between them. The CDR3 here is CASSAGTTYEQYF. CDR3 DNA sequence: TGTGCCAGTAGTGCCGGGACAACATACGAGCAGTACTTC.

The chain couples TRBV27 to TRBJ1-1; 7 bases align to TRBD1. The germline CDR1 and CDR2 sequences are MNHEY and SMNVEV (reference sequence). Germline trimming cut 2 bases from V and 1 base from J; bases unmatched to any gene: 4. This CDR3 is 15 amino acids long. CDR3 DNA sequence: TGTGCCAGCAGTTTAGGGGCAGGGGGGAACACTGAAGCTTTCTTT. This encodes CASSLGAGGNTEAFF.

The V call is TRBV29-1, the J call TRBJ2-7; 8 bases agree with TRBD2. V gave up 5 bases and J gave up 6 bases; unmatched junction bases: 9. The CDR3 has 13 residues. Germline V CDR1 and CDR2: SQVTM, ANQGSEA. This CDR3 reads CSVTSGSLVEQYF. Written as DNA, the CDR3 is TGCAGCGTTACAAGCGGGAGCTTGGTCGAGCAGTACTTC.

Only a few counts were recorded for this clone. Other nucleotide sequences from this sample produce the same CDR3. This chain links TRBV9 with TRBJ2-2; the D is unclear. The CDR3 has 11 amino acids. Germline V lookup: CDR1 SGDLS, CDR2 YYNGEE. Deletions cut 2 bases from V and 6 bases from J, with 2 bases between. In DNA form, the CDR3 reads TGTGCCAGCAGCGTTTCCGGGGAGCTGTTTTTT. It is translated as CASSVSGELFF.